This entry lists 22 T cell receptor beta chains sequenced from one sample in a study of spatial heterogeneity in lung cancer. TCRdb processed the 5' RACE reads anew with MiXCR; each CDR3 protein has one entry. The sample lists around 23,000 distinct CDR3 sequences, about 4.9% occurring once. Noted time point: sample taken at primary tumor resection. From tumor, nontumor lung or frozen PBMC, whole RNA was taken unsorted for sequencing. The sequencing here drew on PBMCs, taken at surgery. The origin of the receptors is a male donor with early-stage non-small cell lung cancer.

This clonotype was observed many times. The chain links TRBV30 to TRBJ1-5; D is unclear. V was cut by 2 bases and J by 3 bases, with 11 bases left in between. Germline loops: CDR1 GTSNPN, CDR2 SVGIG (reference sequence). The CDR3 extends over 14 amino acids. CDR3 in DNA: TGTGCCTGGAGTACCGGGCAGCTCAATCAGCCCCAGCATTTT. Its protein is CAWSTGQLNQPQHF.

This clonotype has ten or more counts. V is TRBV5-4 and J is TRBJ2-3; 9 nucleotides line up with TRBD2. Germline loops: CDR1 SGHNT, CDR2 YYREEE (reference sequence). There are 15 residues in the CDR3. J gave up 4 bases and V 0 bases, and 3 bases lay outside the gene matches. CDR3 DNA sequence: TGTGCCAGCAGCTTGGGCGGGAGGGAGCCAGATACGCAGTATTTT. It encodes CASSLGGREPDTQYF.

There are many counts of this clonotype. The rearrangement links TRBV7-9 to TRBJ1-5; D possibly corresponds to TRBD1 (6 bases). The CDR3 consists of 15 residues. The germline V gene has CDR1 SEHNR and CDR2 FQNEAQ (reference sequence). V was shortened by 5 bases and J by 4 bases, with 15 bases between the two germline ends. This CDR3 reads CASSPEGGLNQPQHF. CDR3 DNA: TGTGCCAGCAGCCCCGAAGGGGGTTTAAATCAGCCCCAGCATTTT.

This clonotype was detected ten times or more. V and J are TRBV7-2 and TRBJ1-2; D remains unclear. The CDR3 covers 14 residues. V was clipped by 0 bases and J by 2 bases, with 7 bases between them. Germline lookup yields CDR1 SGHTA and CDR2 FQGNSA. CDR3 protein: CASSLATANYGYTF. The CDR3 coding sequence is TGTGCCAGCAGCTTAGCTACGGCAAACTATGGCTACACCTTC. The full variable domain, rest sourced from reference TRBV7-2 and TRBJ1-2, is GAGVSQSPSNKVTEKGKDVELRCDPISGHTALYWYRQSLGQGLEFLIYFQGNSAPDKSGLPSDRFSAERTGGSVSTLTIQRTQQEDSAVYLCASSLATANYGYTFGSGTRLTVV.

V is TRBV5-1 and J is TRBJ2-2, with D tentatively TRBD2 (5 bases). The CDR3 spans 15 residues. V dropped 7 bases and J dropped 7 bases, with 20 bases sitting between them. Germline V CDR1 and CDR2: SGHRS, YFSETQ. CDR3 coding DNA: TGCGCCAGCTTGGGGAGACAACGAAGAATCGGGGAGCTGTTTTTT. Translated, it gives CASLGRQRRIGELFF.

This clonotype was seen many times. The genes are TRBV24-1 and TRBJ1-2, with D uncertain. The germline V and J ends were trimmed by 3 bases and 6 bases, with 13 bases remaining between them. The length of the CDR3 is 14 residues. Germline V CDR1 and CDR2: KGHDR, SFDVKD. As DNA, the CDR3 is TGTGCCACCAGTGATACCCCGGACCCAGATGGCTACACCTTC. Translating it yields CATSDTPDPDGYTF.

The chain couples TRBV29-1 to TRBJ1-5; 8 bases match TRBD1. In germline, CDR1 is SQVTM, CDR2 ANQGSEA. CDR3 length equals 14 residues. V trimming: 5 bases; J trimming: 5 bases; junction bases outside the gene matches: 8. This CDR3 is CSVKGQGLDQPQHF. CDR3 coding DNA: TGCAGCGTTAAAGGACAGGGCCTCGATCAGCCCCAGCATTTT.

In this sample, this clonotype turned up many times. This chain joins TRBV27 and TRBJ2-7, with 7 bases matching TRBD2. Germline V gene sequence: CDR1 MNHEY, CDR2 SMNVEV (reference sequence). The CDR3 loop spans 15 amino acids. Losses at the gene ends were 2 bases for V and 2 bases for J; bases not matched to a gene: 6. CDR3 DNA sequence: TGTGCCAGCAGTTTAGAGGGAGGGGCACCCTACGAGCAGTACTTC. Its translation is CASSLEGGAPYEQYF.

This rearrangement joins TRBV20-1 to TRBJ2-5, with 9 bases fitting TRBD2. Trimming cost V 1 base and J 2 bases; bases outside gene matches: 14. The CDR3 covers 18 residues. Germline V lookup: CDR1 DFQATT, CDR2 SNEGSKA (reference sequence). CDR3: CSARVPSGERGAQETQYF. For the CDR3, the DNA is TGCAGTGCTAGAGTTCCATCGGGAGAGCGGGGGGCACAAGAGACCCAGTACTTC.

The chain is built from TRBV5-1 and TRBJ2-5; TRBD2 agrees at 10 bases. CDR1 SGHRS and CDR2 YFSETQ come from the germline V gene. The CDR3 loop spans 16 amino acids. V lost 1 base, J lost 6 bases, and 9 bases stayed unmatched. CDR3 nucleotides: TGCGCCAGCAGCTTGACTAGCGGGGATCTCAGAAAGACCCAGTACTTC. This translates into CASSLTSGDLRKTQYF.

This clonotype has a count of ten or more. J is TRBJ1-1 and V is TRBV2; maybe TRBD1 (5 bases). CDR1 is SNHLY, CDR2 FYNNEI, per germline. V lost 8 bases to trimming and J lost 0 bases, with 13 bases between them. The CDR3 is made up of 14 amino acids. This CDR3 is CASRQAGMNTEAFF. The CDR3, as DNA: TGTGCCAGCCGGCAGGCAGGGATGAACACTGAAGCTTTCTTT. Variable domain in full (rest from reference TRBV2 and TRBJ1-1): EPEVTQTPSHQVTQMGQEVILRCVPISNHLYFYWYRQILGQKVEFLVSFYNNEISEKSEIFDDQFSVERPDGSNFTLKIRSTKLEDSAMYFCASRQAGMNTEAFFGQGTRLTVV.

Many counts were recorded for this clonotype. This rearrangement joins TRBV11-3 to TRBJ2-3, with 12 bases that match TRBD2. V lost 1 base, J lost 1 base, and 6 bases stayed unmatched. There are 18 residues in the CDR3. Germline values: CDR1 SGHNT, CDR2 YENEEA. The DNA for the CDR3 is TGTGCCAGCAGCTTAGGGCTAGCGGGGGGGCCAGGCACAGATACGCAGTATTTT. Translating gives CASSLGLAGGPGTDTQYF.

This clonotype came up many times. This chain joins TRBV5-4 and TRBJ2-5; D gene uncertain. The V end lost 2 bases, the J end lost 2 bases, and 10 bases lay between the germline ends. Per germline, CDR1 SGHNT and CDR2 YYREEE (reference sequence). This CDR3 comprises 14 residues. CDR3 in DNA: TGTGCCAGCAGCTTCGCGACACGGCAAGAGACCCAGTACTTC. It codes for CASSFATRQETQYF.

This clonotype was recorded many times. The gene calls are TRBV5-1 and TRBJ1-2; D possibly corresponds to TRBD1 (6 bases). The V end was cut by 2 bases, the J end by 8 bases, with 13 bases between. CDR3 length: 13 residues. The V gene's germline CDR1 is SGHRS and CDR2 YFSETQ. The CDR3 loop is CASSFQGIWGYTF. The CDR3 bases are TGCGCCAGCAGCTTTCAGGGGATTTGGGGCTACACCTTC.

At least ten counts were recorded for this clonotype. The chain carries TRBV6-5 and TRBJ2-7; a possible D gene is TRBD2 (5 bases). V shed 2 bases and J shed 6 bases, with 8 bases lying between them. The CDR3 has 12 amino acids. Looked up from germline, CDR1 is MNHEY and CDR2 is SVGAGI. CDR3 in DNA: TGTGCCAGCAGTTACGAGGGCGGCGAGCAGTACTTC. Translation: CASSYEGGEQYF.

The chain carries TRBV7-9 and TRBJ2-5; 7 bases map to TRBD1. The CDR3 extends over 15 amino acids. CDR1 is SEHNR, CDR2 FQNEAQ, per germline (reference sequence). V shed 2 bases, J shed 2 bases, and the junction held 5 bases outside the gene matches. CDR3 nucleotide sequence: TGTGCCAGCAGCTTAACAGGGGACCGGCAAGAGACCCAGTACTTC. Encoded protein: CASSLTGDRQETQYF.

This clonotype was observed many times. The chain uses TRBV7-9 and TRBJ2-7; TRBD1 matches at 9 bases. With V trimmed by 5 bases and J by 3 bases, 2 bases remained unmatched. From germline, CDR1 is SEHNR and CDR2 FQNEAQ (reference sequence). This CDR3 comprises 13 residues. The CDR3 region is CASSPGQGYEQYF. Here the CDR3 DNA reads TGTGCCAGCAGCCCGGGACAGGGCTACGAGCAGTACTTC. The entire variable domain, with the rest obtained from reference TRBV7-9 and TRBJ2-7, is as follows: DTGVSQNPRHKITKRGQNVTFRCDPISEHNRLYWYRQTLGQGPEFLTYFQNEAQLEKSRLLSDRFSAERPKGSFSTLEIQRTEQGDSAMYLCASSPGQGYEQYFGPGTRLTVT.

This clonotype showed up many times. This sequence joins TRBV29-1 and TRBJ1-1; D possibly corresponds to TRBD1 (6 bases). This CDR3 has 15 amino acids. Deletions cut 3 bases from V and 2 bases from J, with 16 bases between. Germline loops: CDR1 SQVTM, CDR2 ANQGSEA. CDR3 in DNA: TGCAGCGTTGATCCCAGGGGAGTGGATAACACTGAAGCTTTCTTT. This translates into CSVDPRGVDNTEAFF.

This clonotype was seen repeatedly, ten times or more. The chain employs TRBV12-3 or TRBV12-4 and TRBJ2-7; D ambiguous. Between the trimmed V and J ends, which lost 3 bases and 7 bases, there was a span of 10 bases. This CDR3 spans 12 amino acids. Here the CDR3 DNA reads TGTGCCAGCAGTTTTCCCCTACAAGAGCAGTACTTC. Protein product: CASSFPLQEQYF.

This clonotype was counted many times. J is TRBJ2-1 and V is TRBV6-2 or TRBV6-3; D assignment may be TRBD1 or TRBD2 (5 bases each). In germline, CDR1 is MNHEY, CDR2 SVGEGT. V was shortened by 8 bases and J by 4 bases, with 12 bases between the two germline ends. The CDR3 has 13 residues. The CDR3 here is CASCGGPYNEQFF. In nucleotides, the CDR3 is TGTGCCAGCTGTGGGGGACCATACAATGAGCAGTTCTTC.

The table lists this clonotype with many counts. The rearrangement joins TRBV5-1 to TRBJ1-5; tentative D call: TRBD1 (5 bases). V was pared by 0 bases and J by 4 bases, with 11 bases between. The CDR3 contains 15 residues. CDR1 SGHRS and CDR2 YFSETQ come from the germline V gene. The CDR3 DNA reads TGCGCCAGCAGCTTGGATGGGGGTTGGAATCAGCCCCAGCATTTT. It is translated as CASSLDGGWNQPQHF. The full variable domain, completed using reference TRBV5-1 and TRBJ1-5, is KAGVTQTPRYLIKTRGQQVTLSCSPISGHRSVSWYQQTPGQGLQFLFEYFSETQRNKGNFPGRFSGRQFSNSRSEMNVSTLELGDSALYLCASSLDGGWNQPQHFGDGTRLSIL.

This clonotype was detected many times. V usage is TRBV7-9 and J usage is TRBJ2-6; D remains ambiguous. Trimming left V 6 bases short and J 4 bases short, with 10 bases between. The CDR3 sequence is 14 residues long. Germline CDR1 and CDR2: SEHNR and FQNEAQ (reference sequence). CDR3 region: CASSKVRGANVLTF. DNA for the CDR3: TGTGCCAGCAGTAAAGTAAGGGGGGCCAACGTCCTGACTTTC.